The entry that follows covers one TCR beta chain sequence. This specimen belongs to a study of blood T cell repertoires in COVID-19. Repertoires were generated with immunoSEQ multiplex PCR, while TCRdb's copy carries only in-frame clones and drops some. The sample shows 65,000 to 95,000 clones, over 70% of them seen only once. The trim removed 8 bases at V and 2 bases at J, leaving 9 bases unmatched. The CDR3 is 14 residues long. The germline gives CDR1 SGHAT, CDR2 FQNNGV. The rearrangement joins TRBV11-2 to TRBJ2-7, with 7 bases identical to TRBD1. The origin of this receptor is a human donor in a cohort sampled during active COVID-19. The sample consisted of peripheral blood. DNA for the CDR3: TGTGCCAGCGCCCCCCCGGGACAGACCTACGAGCAGTACTTC. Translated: CASAPPGQTYEQYF.